Detailed here is one TCR beta chain. Its antigen is unknown. These data originate in a study of long-term antiretroviral therapy in people with HIV. It was version v3.0 of the immunoSEQ assay that was run at survey level. Sequenced by immunoSEQ multiplex PCR; TCRdb stores in-frame clones only, minus some. Of approximately 24,000 clones listed, around 80% are singletons. Findings and limits, study-wide: From about 2003 to 2018, blood was obtained, possibly while participants received older ART regimens. Diversity rose after ART but stayed below transplant donor controls.

One or more pre-ART and two or more post-ART PBMC samples were available from each donor. Ahead of DNA extraction, samples held roughly 0.9-10 million cryopreserved PBMC each. The CDR3 loop spans 12 amino acids. The germline V gene has CDR1 MNHEY and CDR2 SMNVEV (reference sequence). The J segment lost 15 bases and the V segment lost 4 bases, leaving 8 bases of the junction unmatched. The specimen was unsorted PBMCs, collected 1.1 years before starting antiretroviral therapy. The receptor was derived from a woman aged 25-40 years with HIV. J is TRBJ1-4 and V is TRBV27; the match to TRBD1 covers 7 bases. The chain's CDR3 is CASSSSTGVLFF. The CDR3 DNA follows: TGTGCCAGCAGTTCTAGCACAGGGGTATTGTTTTTT.